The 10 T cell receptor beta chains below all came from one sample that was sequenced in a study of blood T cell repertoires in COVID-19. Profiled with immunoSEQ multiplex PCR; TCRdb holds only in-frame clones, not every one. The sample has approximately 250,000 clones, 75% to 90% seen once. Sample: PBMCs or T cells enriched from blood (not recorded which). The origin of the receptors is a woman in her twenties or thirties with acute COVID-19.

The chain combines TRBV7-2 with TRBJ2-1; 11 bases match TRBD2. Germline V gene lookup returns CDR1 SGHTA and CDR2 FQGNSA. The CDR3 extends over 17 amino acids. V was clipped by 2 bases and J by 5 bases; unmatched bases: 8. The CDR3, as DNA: TGTGCCAGCAGCTTATTACTAGCGGGAGTACCCCACAATGAGCAGTTCTTC. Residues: CASSLLLAGVPHNEQFF.

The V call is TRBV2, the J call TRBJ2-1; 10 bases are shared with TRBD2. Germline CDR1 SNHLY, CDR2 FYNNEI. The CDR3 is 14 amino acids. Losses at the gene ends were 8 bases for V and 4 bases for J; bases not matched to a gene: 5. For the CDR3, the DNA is TGTGCCAGCTCGACTAGCGGGCGATACAATGAGCAGTTCTTC. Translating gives CASSTSGRYNEQFF.

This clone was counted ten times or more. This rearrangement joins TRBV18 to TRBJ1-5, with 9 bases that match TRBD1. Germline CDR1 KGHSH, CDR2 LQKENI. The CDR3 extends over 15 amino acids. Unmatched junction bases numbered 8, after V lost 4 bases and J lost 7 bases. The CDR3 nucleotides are TGTGCCAGCTCACTACAGGGGGCGCGGGAACAGCCCCAGCATTTT. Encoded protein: CASSLQGAREQPQHF. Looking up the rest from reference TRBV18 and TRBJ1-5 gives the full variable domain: NAGVMQNPRHLVRRRGQEARLRCSPMKGHSHVYWYRQLPEEGLKFMVYLQKENIIDESGMPKERFSAEFPKEGPSILRIQQVVRGDSAAYFCASSLQGAREQPQHFGDGTRLSIL.

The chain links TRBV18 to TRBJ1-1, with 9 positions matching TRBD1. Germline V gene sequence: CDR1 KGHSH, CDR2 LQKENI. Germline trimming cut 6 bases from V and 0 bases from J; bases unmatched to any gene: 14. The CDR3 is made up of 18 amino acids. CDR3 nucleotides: TGTGCCAGCTCCCGCCGAGAAACAGGGGGCCTGATGAACACTGAAGCTTTCTTT. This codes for CASSRRETGGLMNTEAFF.

The CDR3 reads CASSAGNSYNEQFF. The CDR3 DNA reads as TGTGCCAGCAGTGCCGGGAACTCCTACAATGAGCAGTTCTTC. The gene calls are TRBV28 and TRBJ2-1, with D possibly matching TRBD2 (5 bases). Trimming cost V 5 bases and J 0 bases, with 8 bases left between them. CDR1 and CDR2 from the germline V gene are MDHEN and SYDVKM. The length of the CDR3 is 14 residues.

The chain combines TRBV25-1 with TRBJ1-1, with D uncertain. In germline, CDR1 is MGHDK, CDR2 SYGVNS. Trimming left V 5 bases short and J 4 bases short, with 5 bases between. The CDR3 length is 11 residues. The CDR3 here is CASSLSTEAFF. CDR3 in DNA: TGTGCCAGCAGTTTATCCACTGAAGCTTTCTTT.

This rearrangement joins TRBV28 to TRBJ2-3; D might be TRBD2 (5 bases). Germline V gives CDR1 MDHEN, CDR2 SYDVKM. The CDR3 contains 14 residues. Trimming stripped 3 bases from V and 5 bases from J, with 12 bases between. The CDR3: CASSLDSSQDTQYF. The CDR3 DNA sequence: TGTGCCAGCAGTTTGGACTCTAGCCAAGATACGCAGTATTTT.

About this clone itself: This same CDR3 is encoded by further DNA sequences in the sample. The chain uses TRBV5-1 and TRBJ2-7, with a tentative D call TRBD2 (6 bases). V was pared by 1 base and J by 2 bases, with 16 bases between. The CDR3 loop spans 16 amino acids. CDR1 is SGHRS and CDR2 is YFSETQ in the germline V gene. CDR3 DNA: TGCGCCAGCAGCTTGACCGGAGGGGTACGGGCCTACGAGCAGTACTTC. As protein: CASSLTGGVRAYEQYF. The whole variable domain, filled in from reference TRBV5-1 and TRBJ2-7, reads KAGVTQTPRYLIKTRGQQVTLSCSPISGHRSVSWYQQTPGQGLQFLFEYFSETQRNKGNFPGRFSGRQFSNSRSEMNVSTLELGDSALYLCASSLTGGVRAYEQYFGPGTRLTVT.

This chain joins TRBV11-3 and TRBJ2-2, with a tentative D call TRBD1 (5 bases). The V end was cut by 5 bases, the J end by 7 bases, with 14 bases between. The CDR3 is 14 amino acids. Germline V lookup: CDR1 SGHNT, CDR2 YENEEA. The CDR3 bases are TGTGCCAGCAGCGTGACAGCTTTTGGCGGGGAGCTGTTTTTT. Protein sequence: CASSVTAFGGELFF.

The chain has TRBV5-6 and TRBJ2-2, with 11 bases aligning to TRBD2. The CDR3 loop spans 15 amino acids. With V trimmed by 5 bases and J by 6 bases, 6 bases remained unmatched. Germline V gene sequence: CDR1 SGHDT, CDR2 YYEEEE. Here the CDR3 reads CASRFSGRAPGELFF. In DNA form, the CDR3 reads TGTGCCAGCAGATTTAGCGGGAGGGCCCCCGGGGAGCTGTTTTTT.